These T cell receptor beta chains were read from a single sample in a study of breast tumors, draining lymph nodes, adjacent tissues. TCRdb re-analysed the multiplex PCR reads in MiXCR, keeping a single row per CDR3 protein. The sample contains about 35,000 distinct CDR3 sequences, roughly 36% of which appear only once. The sequenced sample consisted of breast tumor tissue. The receptors derive from a female donor with breast cancer. Some clones in this sample may be carry-over from other donors' samples. The CDR3 runs from the conserved cysteine through the conserved F or W. D genes are given only for firm matches. Rows may omit the clone size; those that give it use once, few, many or a size class.

TRBJ1-6 | many | TRBD1 | TRBV6-5 | CASRTRQGSTYNSPLHF | TGTGCCAGCAGAACAAGACAGGGAAGCACCTATAATTCACCCCTCCACTTT
TRBJ1-5 | few | NA | TRBV6-1 | CASRGVPGHGQQPQHF | TGTGCCAGCAGGGGAGTCCCGGGACACGGACAACAGCCCCAGCATTTT
TRBJ2-7 | NA | NA | TRBV20-1 | CSEGDTYEQYF | TGCAGTGAGGGGGATACCTACGAGCAGTACTTC
TRBJ1-6 | NA | NA | TRBV7-2 | CASSLAGVGTRSPLHF | TGTGCCAGCAGCTTAGCGGGGGTAGGGACACGATCACCCCTCCACTTT
TRBJ1-2 | NA | NA | TRBV6-1 | CASSGPRIRDDYTF | TGTGCCAGCAGTGGGCCCCGGATAAGGGATGACTACACCTTC
TRBJ2-2 | many | NA | TRBV9 | CASSATMAGELFF | TGTGCCAGCAGCGCCACGATGGCCGGGGAGCTGTTTTTT
TRBJ2-6 | few | TRBD1 | TRBV19 | CASRPPGGGANVLTF | TGTGCCAGTAGACCACCAGGGGGAGGGGCCAACGTCCTGACTTTC
TRBJ2-2 | many | NA | TRBV15 | CATQVLSYTVGELFF | TGTGCCACCCAGGTCCTTTCATATACCGTCGGGGAGCTGTTTTTT
TRBJ2-1 | many | TRBD2 | TRBV6-5 | CASSYPGTSRNPEQFF | TGTGCCAGCAGTTACCCTGGGACTAGCAGAAATCCGGAGCAGTTCTTC
TRBJ1-2 | many | NA | TRBV4-2 | CASSQDLGPGDTF | TGTGCCAGCAGCCAAGATCTTGGCCCCGGCGACACCTTC
TRBJ2-1 | few | TRBD2 | TRBV5-4 | CASSVGTSRGFEQFF | TGTGCCAGCAGCGTCGGGACTAGCCGAGGTTTTGAGCAGTTCTTC
TRBJ2-1 | many | NA | TRBV4-3 | CASSQDLRNEQFF | TGCGCCAGCAGCCAAGATCTGAGGAATGAGCAGTTCTTC
TRBJ2-7 | many | NA | TRBV6-5 | CASSYSTGYEQYF | TGTGCCAGCAGTTACTCGACCGGGTACGAGCAGTACTTC
TRBJ2-2 | many | NA | TRBV5-8 | CASSFGGAGTGELFF | TGTGCCAGCAGCTTCGGTGGGGCGGGCACCGGGGAGCTGTTTTTT
TRBJ2-2 | many | TRBD2 | TRBV19 | CATAPRGSPGELFF | TGTGCCACCGCCCCCCGCGGGAGCCCCGGGGAGCTGTTTTTT
TRBJ2-3 | many | NA | TRBV12-3/TRBV12-4 | CASRYPGQGTDTQYF | TGTGCCAGCAGATATCCGGGACAAGGCACAGATACGCAGTATTTT
TRBJ1-6 | NA | NA | TRBV6-6 | CASSYSSPLNSPLHF | TGTGCCAGCAGTTACTCTTCGCCCCTTAATTCACCCCTCCACTTT
TRBJ2-7 | many | NA | TRBV7-9 | CATLGENSYEQYF | TGTGCCACCCTGGGGGAGAACTCCTACGAGCAGTACTTC
TRBJ2-7 | many | TRBD1 | TRBV11-2 | CASSISDRDQYEQYF | TGTGCCAGCAGCATATCGGACAGGGATCAATACGAGCAGTACTTC
TRBJ1-6 | many | NA | TRBV14 | CASSRTSYNSPLHF | TGTGCCAGCAGCCGGACCTCCTATAATTCACCCCTCCACTTT
TRBJ2-3 | NA | NA | TRBV5-1 | CASSLDVLDTQYF | TGCGCCAGCAGCTTGGACGTTTTAGATACGCAGTATTTT
TRBJ2-3 | once | NA | TRBV29-1 | CSVEQGMNTQYF | TGCAGTGTTGAGCAGGGGATGAATACGCAGTATTTT
TRBJ1-2 | many | NA | TRBV20-1 | CSARDPGATIYGYTF | TGCAGTGCTAGAGACCCAGGGGCAACAATCTATGGCTACACCTTC
TRBJ2-7 | many | NA | TRBV9 | CASSEVVSGGEQYF | TGTGCCAGCAGCGAAGTCGTCTCCGGTGGCGAGCAGTACTTC
TRBJ2-3 | once | NA | TRBV12-3/TRBV12-4 | CASSFSYSQDTQYF | TGTGCCAGCAGTTTCTCCTACTCGCAAGATACGCAGTATTTT
TRBJ2-6 | NA | TRBD1 | TRBV6-1 | CASGPGQEAGGANVLTF | TGTGCCAGCGGTCCGGGACAGGAGGCTGGTGGGGCCAACGTCCTGACTTTC
TRBJ2-7 | NA | TRBD2 | TRBV20-1 | CSARGSGGSSYEQHF | TGCAGTGCTAGAGGGAGCGGGGGGAGCTCCTACGAGCAGCACTTC